What follows is one T cell receptor (beta chain) and its context. Its target is not known. TCRdb used MiXCR to reprocess the 5' RACE reads, holding one entry per CDR3 protein. The sample lists 250,000 to 350,000 distinct CDR3 sequences, 8% occurring once. These data originate in a study of CD8 T cells in ankylosing spondylitis. General observations from the study: Blood from ankylosing spondylitis patients appeared to carry a characteristic roughly eight-variant TCR beta motif.

This CDR3 has 15 residues. Deletions cut 2 bases from V and 7 bases from J, with 15 bases between. This TCR was recovered from a male donor with ankylosing spondylitis. Material: blood, either unsorted or a sorted T cell fraction (not recorded which). The chain has TRBV12-3 or TRBV12-4 and TRBJ1-5; D is unresolved. The CDR3 bases are TGTGCCAGCAGTTTAAGGGAGGGAGCCTACCAGCCCCAGCATTTT. This encodes CASSLREGAYQPQHF.